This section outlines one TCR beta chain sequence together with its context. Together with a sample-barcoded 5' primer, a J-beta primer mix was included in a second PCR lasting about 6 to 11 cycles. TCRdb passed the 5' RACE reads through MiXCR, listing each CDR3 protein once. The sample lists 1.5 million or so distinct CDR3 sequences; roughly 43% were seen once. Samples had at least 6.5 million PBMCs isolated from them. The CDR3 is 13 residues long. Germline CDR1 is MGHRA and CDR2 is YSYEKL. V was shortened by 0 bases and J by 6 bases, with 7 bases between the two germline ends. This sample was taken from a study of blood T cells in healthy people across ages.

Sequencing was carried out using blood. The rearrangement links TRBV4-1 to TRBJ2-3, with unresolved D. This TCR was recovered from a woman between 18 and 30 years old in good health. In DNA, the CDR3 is TGCGCCAGCAGCCAAGACGGAGTGGATACGCAGTATTTT. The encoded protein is CASSQDGVDTQYF.